This entry concerns a single T cell receptor beta chain. What it binds is not known. The V and J ends lost 1 base and 4 bases respectively, with 8 bases between them. Germline V lookup: CDR1 SGHAT, CDR2 FQNNGV. The CDR3 has 14 amino acids. Stated treatment: approximately 11-day PBMC culture with coronavirus spike peptide pools or control peptides (ViraFEST assay). At both days 3 and 7, half the medium was replaced with fresh IL-2 medium. This specimen comes from a study of vaccination and CD4 T cells after COVID-19. The overall study: Post-vaccination samples were procured at a median of approximately 70 days following dose two (range 14 to 241). Overlapping spike pools from SARS-CoV-2 and HCoV-NL63, HCoV-OC43 and HCoV-229E served as culture stimuli.

Cultured CD4+ T cell DNA was sequenced using the Oncomine TCR Beta short-read assay. Each CDR3 protein is one row after TCRdb ran MiXCR on the PCR reads. Of 8,000 or so distinct CDR3 sequences listed, less than 25% are singletons. The receptor was derived from a human donor who had recovered from COVID-19. The chain couples TRBV11-2 to TRBJ2-1; perhaps TRBD1 as D (5 bases). The sequences come from CD4+ T cells from blood, cultured in vitro, collected after SARS-CoV-2 vaccination. Here the CDR3 reads CASSLGQGYNEQFF. Here the CDR3 DNA reads TGTGCCAGCAGCTTAGGGCAGGGATACAATGAGCAGTTCTTC. The whole variable domain, filled in from reference TRBV11-2 and TRBJ2-1, reads EAGVAQSPRYKIIEKRQSVAFWCNPISGHATLYWYQQILGQGPKLLIQFQNNGVVDDSQLPKDRFSAERLKGVDSTLKIQPAKLEDSAVYLCASSLGQGYNEQFFGPGTRLTVL.